This T cell receptor beta chain is drawn from a study of neoadjuvant anti-PD-1 for oral cavity cancer. Time point meaning: after neoadjuvant nivolumab, at surgical resection. Stage II-IVA oral cavity squamous cell carcinoma was new and untreated by systemic or radiation therapy. Cohort: HPV-negative, locally advanced oral cavity squamous cell carcinoma patients. On this clone itself: The antigen is undetermined.

The CDR3 sequence is 11 residues long. V gave up 4 bases and J gave up 4 bases, with 5 bases separating them. Germline values: CDR1 SGHRS, CDR2 YFSETQ. Study observations and caveats: Each response group had just a few patients in TCR analyses.

Most PBMC samples had approximately 480 ng input DNA in six replicates. TCRdb's copy holds only in-frame clones and misses some; the assay was immunoSEQ multiplex PCR. The repertoire consists of 9,500 to 15,000 clones, with 71% occurring once and the leading ten covering around 2.5%. The clonotype was recovered from a person aged 40 to 85 with oral cavity squamous cell carcinoma. Source: PBMCs, taken after nivolumab (anti-PD-1) treatment. V usage is TRBV5-1 and J usage is TRBJ2-5; D gene ambiguous. The CDR3, as DNA: TGCGCCAGCAGCACGGGAGAGACCCAGTACTTC. It is translated as CASSTGETQYF.